Listed here are 6 T cell receptor beta chains from one sample, sequenced in a study of T-cell reconstitution after alpha-beta-depleted transplantation in children. The TCRbeta library was prepared with unique molecular identifiers. TCRdb ran MiXCR on the PCR reads and lists one entry per CDR3 protein. The table includes hundreds of thousands of distinct CDR3 sequences, less than 15% detected once. The sequencing used PBMCs, collected before TCRalphabeta/CD19-depleted stem cell transplant. Source of these receptors: a girl aged 2-10 years with congenital amegakaryocytic thrombocytopenia, due to receive a stem cell transplant.

This clonotype appeared many times. The V and J genes are TRBV27 and TRBJ1-5, with D maybe TRBD1 (6 bases). This CDR3 has 12 residues. V dropped 6 bases and J dropped 5 bases, with 8 bases sitting between them. Germline V CDR1 and CDR2: MNHEY, SMNVEV (reference sequence). CDR3 sequence reads: CASRNRDQPQHF. CDR3 in DNA: TGTGCCAGCAGGAACAGGGATCAGCCCCAGCATTTT.

This clonotype was recorded many times. This CDR3 reads CASSMTVNTEAFF. The CDR3 DNA reads TGTGCCAGTAGTATGACAGTGAACACTGAAGCTTTCTTT. This sequence joins TRBV19 and TRBJ1-1; D might be TRBD1 (5 bases). The CDR3 is made up of 13 amino acids. The V gene's germline CDR1 is LNHDA and CDR2 SQIVND (reference sequence). V was clipped by 3 bases and J by 0 bases, with 5 bases between them.

The rearrangement links TRBV11-2 to TRBJ1-2; D might be TRBD1 (5 bases). This CDR3 has 17 residues. The germline gives CDR1 SGHAT, CDR2 FQNNGV. The V end lost 4 bases, the J end lost 4 bases, and 22 bases lay between the germline ends. In DNA, the CDR3 is TGTGCCAGCAGCTCGCCCTTCTCAAACAGGAATTTCTATGGCTACACCTTC. Protein: CASSSPFSNRNFYGYTF.

CDR3 loop: CASSLRLRSTDTQYF. Here the CDR3 DNA reads TGCGCCAGCAGCTTGCGGCTACGGTCTACAGATACGCAGTATTTT. The rearrangement links TRBV5-1 to TRBJ2-3, with unresolved D. The CDR3 has 15 residues. Between the trimmed V and J ends, which lost 1 base and 3 bases, there was a span of 12 bases. Per germline, CDR1 SGHRS and CDR2 YFSETQ.

This chain joins TRBV3-1 and TRBJ1-5; TRBD1 aligns across 7 bases. V lost 3 bases, J lost 7 bases, and 6 bases stayed unmatched. The CDR3 runs 14 residues. Germline CDR1 is LGHDT and CDR2 is YNNKEL (reference sequence). This CDR3 reads CASSQNRGNQPQHF. CDR3 in DNA: TGTGCCAGCAGCCAGAACAGGGGAAACCAGCCCCAGCATTTT.

This clonotype was seen a few times. The chain employs TRBV21-1 and TRBJ1-5. TRBV21-1 is labeled a pseudogene. CDR3 length equals 20 residues. DNA for the CDR3: TGTGCCAGCAGCAAAGGCTGGCGGGTCTCAACCCTTTATAGCAATCAGCCCCAGCATTTT. Translation: CASSKGWRVSTLYSNQPQHF.